This T cell receptor beta chain was sequenced during a study of identical twins' blood T cells. Details on this clonotype: What it recognizes is unknown. Germline and junction disagree at one end, which may indicate a read error.

The donors were healthy female monozygous twins, three pairs in total. Notes on the study in general: Environmental influences on twin similarity could not be excluded.

Each TCR cDNA library carried sample-specific barcodes on both ends. Per the authors' pipeline: Each donor had about 85,000 to nearly 500,000 clonotypes. MiXCR, run by TCRdb on the 5' RACE reads, gives a single entry per CDR3 protein. TCRdb, not the original authors, processed these V and J calls. The repertoire holds hundreds of thousands of distinct CDR3 sequences, with approximately 30% as singletons. Germline CDR1 reads DFQATT; CDR2 reads SNEGSKA (reference sequence). This CDR3 spans 12 amino acids. Sequenced sample: PBMCs. The TCR was taken from a woman aged 18-49 years in good health. The rearrangement joins TRBV20-1 to TRBJ1-1; the D is unclear. Here the CDR3 reads CSSSGNLNEAFF. The CDR3 coding sequence is TGCAGTTCTAGTGGGAATTTGAATGAAGCTTTCTTT.